This entry features one T cell receptor beta chain sequence. Its cognate antigen is unknown. Healthy bone marrow donors made up the cohort. The CDR3 consists of 17 residues. The V and J ends lost 0 bases and 1 base respectively, with 15 bases between them. Per the germline V gene, CDR1 is ENHRY and CDR2 is SYGVKD. The source of the sample is a study of cytomegalovirus exposure and HLA in healthy donors. Researchers ran the PCR with 60 Vbeta and 13 Jbeta primers. Assay used: immunoSEQ multiplex PCR; TCRdb lists only in-frame clones, some missing. The table lists around 160,000 clones, 60% to 85% of them singletons. General study points: Later analysis showed most CMV-associated TCR beta chains appearing HLA-restricted. Through in vitro validation, three CMV-associated chains were shown to be specific for CMV antigens.

The clonotype originates from a woman in her thirties or forties in good health and CMV-seropositive. The J gene is TRBJ1-1, the V gene TRBV10-3; TRBD1 might be the D (6 bases). Sequenced: PBMCs. The CDR3 DNA sequence: TGTGCCATCAGTGAGTCTTATACAGGGAGCAGGAACACTGAAGCTTTCTTT. Translation: CAISESYTGSRNTEAFF.